This T cell receptor (beta chain) appears in the sequencing data of a study of cytomegalovirus exposure and HLA in healthy donors. The V gene's germline CDR1 is LGHNT and CDR2 FRNRAP. This CDR3 is built from 20 residues. The V gene end was trimmed by 0 bases and the J gene end by 6 bases; junction bases not matched to a gene: 23. In the PCR, 60 Vbeta and 13 Jbeta primers were used. Sequencing was performed with immunoSEQ multiplex PCR; in TCRdb, only in-frame clones are kept and a portion is missing. Seen here are under 150,000 clones, about four fifths observed once, and the top ten hold less than 7.5%.

The rearrangement links TRBV12-5 to TRBJ2-7; TRBD1 matches 7 bases. What was sequenced was PBMCs. The clonotype comes from a middle-aged woman in good health and CMV-seropositive. The CDR3 is CASGLVPSKVPATGSGEQYF. The CDR3 DNA follows: TGTGCTAGTGGTTTGGTTCCATCCAAAGTCCCGGCGACAGGGTCGGGCGAGCAGTACTTC.